The rows below give T cell receptor beta chains drawn from one sample of a study of T cell responses to AZD1222 COVID-19 vaccine. Assay used: immunoSEQ multiplex PCR; TCRdb lists only in-frame clones, some missing. In the table there are about 150,000 clones, about 88% of which are singletons. The sequencing used peripheral blood, collected on day 0 of AZD1222 vaccination. These receptors all stem from an adult in good health. CDR3s include the opening cysteine and the closing phenylalanine or tryptophan. The order of the fields is D gene, clone size, V gene, J gene, CDR3 protein, CDR3 DNA. The D gene is left open where the match is weak. Size tells how often a clone was seen (once, few, many) or the class of an expanded clone, and some rows leave it out.

D: NA
size: NA
V: TRBV7-2
J: TRBJ1-1
CDR3: CASSLQGQNTEAFF
DNA: TGTGCCAGCAGTTTACAGGGTCAGAACACTGAAGCTTTCTTT

D: TRBD1
size: NA
V: TRBV15
J: TRBJ2-7
CDR3: CATSRDRGEQYF
DNA: TGTGCCACCAGCAGAGACAGGGGGGAGCAGTACTTC

D: NA
size: once
V: TRBV7-2
J: TRBJ2-7
CDR3: CASSSGPPYEQYF
DNA: TGTGCCAGCAGCTCCGGGCCTCCCTACGAGCAGTACTTC

D: NA
size: NA
V: TRBV7-2
J: TRBJ1-5
CDR3: CASSLMLTSNQPQHF
DNA: TGTGCCAGCAGCTTAATGCTGACTAGCAATCAGCCCCAGCATTTT

D: TRBD2
size: once
V: TRBV5-4
J: TRBJ2-7
CDR3: CASSSSGGASYEQYF
DNA: TGTGCCAGCAGTTCTAGCGGGGGGGCGTCCTACGAGCAGTACTTC

D: NA
size: NA
V: TRBV2
J: TRBJ2-7
CDR3: CASVQGYEQYF
DNA: TGTGCCAGCGTACAGGGCTACGAGCAGTACTTC

D: NA
size: NA
V: TRBV6-5
J: TRBJ1-2
CDR3: CASRSSGLLNYGYTF
DNA: TGTGCCAGCAGAAGTAGCGGGCTCCTTAACTATGGCTACACCTTC

D: NA
size: NA
V: TRBV5-6
J: TRBJ2-5
CDR3: CASSYSPGETQYF
DNA: TGTGCCAGCAGCTACTCGCCAGGGGAGACCCAGTACTTC

D: NA
size: NA
V: TRBV2
J: TRBJ2-7
CDR3: CASMIQVQSYEQYF
DNA: TGTGCCAGCATGATTCAGGTACAGTCCTACGAGCAGTACTTC

D: NA
size: NA
V: TRBV2
J: TRBJ1-5
CDR3: CASNRDNQPQHF
DNA: TGTGCCAGCAACAGGGATAATCAGCCCCAGCATTTT

D: NA
size: NA
V: TRBV18
J: TRBJ2-6
CDR3: CASSPPTGANVLTF
DNA: TGTGCCAGCTCACCACCGACTGGGGCCAACGTCCTGACTTTC

D: NA
size: NA
V: TRBV7-9
J: TRBJ1-6
CDR3: CASTSGGQNNSPLHF
DNA: TGTGCCAGCACCTCTGGGGGGCAGAATAATTCACCCCTCCACTTT

D: NA
size: NA
V: TRBV5-4
J: TRBJ2-7
CDR3: CASSYPTGDAGEQYF
DNA: TGTGCCAGCAGCTACCCAACAGGGGACGCGGGGGAGCAGTACTTC

D: NA
size: NA
V: TRBV5-4
J: TRBJ1-4
CDR3: CASSKGGDATNEKLFF
DNA: TGTGCCAGCAGTAAAGGGGGGGACGCAACTAATGAAAAACTGTTTTTT

D: TRBD2
size: NA
V: TRBV11-2
J: TRBJ2-5
CDR3: CASSSPSGGRETQYF
DNA: TGTGCCAGCAGCTCACCTAGCGGGGGGAGAGAGACCCAGTACTTC

D: NA
size: NA
V: TRBV7-9
J: TRBJ1-5
CDR3: CASSLGTGNQPQHF
DNA: TGTGCCAGCAGCTTAGGGACGGGAAATCAGCCCCAGCATTTT

D: NA
size: NA
V: TRBV6-5
J: TRBJ2-7
CDR3: CASSPGGYGFDEQYF
DNA: TGTGCCAGCAGTCCCGGGGGTTATGGTTTCGACGAGCAGTACTTC

D: NA
size: NA
V: TRBV5-6
J: TRBJ1-3
CDR3: CASSLGQSSGNTIYF
DNA: TGTGCCAGCAGCTTGGGGCAGTCCTCTGGAAACACCATATATTTT

D: NA
size: NA
V: TRBV5-1
J: TRBJ1-1
CDR3: CASSLWGAGTNTEAFF
DNA: TGCGCCAGCAGCTTGTGGGGGGCAGGGACGAACACTGAAGCTTTCTTT

D: NA
size: NA
V: TRBV25-1
J: TRBJ2-2
CDR3: CAAQASNTGELFF
DNA: TGTGCCGCACAAGCTTCGAACACCGGGGAGCTGTTTTTT

D: TRBD1
size: NA
V: TRBV3-1/TRBV3-2
J: TRBJ1-5
CDR3: CASSQGSGGQPQHF
DNA: TGTGCCAGCAGCCAAGGATCAGGGGGGCAGCCCCAGCATTTT

D: NA
size: NA
V: TRBV5-4
J: TRBJ1-2
CDR3: CASSPPIPGRENYGYTF
DNA: TGTGCCAGCAGCCCGCCAATCCCGGGACGGGAGAACTATGGCTACACCTTC

D: NA
size: NA
V: TRBV15
J: TRBJ1-3
CDR3: CATRMDPGSGNTIYF
DNA: TGTGCCACCAGAATGGACCCTGGGTCTGGAAACACCATATATTTT

D: NA
size: NA
V: TRBV19
J: TRBJ1-4
CDR3: CASRLQATNEKLFF
DNA: TGTGCCAGTAGGCTACAGGCAACTAATGAAAAACTGTTTTTT

D: NA
size: NA
V: TRBV28
J: TRBJ1-5
CDR3: CASRQGTINQPQHF
DNA: TGTGCCAGCAGGCAGGGGACTATCAATCAGCCCCAGCATTTT

D: TRBD2
size: NA
V: TRBV7-6
J: TRBJ2-1
CDR3: CASSSQAGSYNEQFF
DNA: TGTGCCAGCAGCTCCCAAGCGGGGTCCTACAATGAGCAGTTCTTC

D: NA
size: NA
V: TRBV3-1/TRBV3-2
J: TRBJ2-7
CDR3: CASSASDGIYEQYF
DNA: TGTGCCAGCAGCGCATCGGACGGAATCTACGAGCAGTACTTC

D: TRBD1
size: NA
V: TRBV11-3
J: TRBJ2-2
CDR3: CASSRTGANTGELFF
DNA: TGTGCCAGCAGCAGGACAGGGGCAAACACCGGGGAGCTGTTTTTT

D: TRBD1
size: NA
V: TRBV14
J: TRBJ1-1
CDR3: CASSGDRAMNTEAFF
DNA: TGTGCCAGCAGCGGGGACAGGGCAATGAACACTGAAGCTTTCTTT

D: NA
size: NA
V: TRBV27
J: TRBJ1-4
CDR3: CASSLTGFPYEKLFF
DNA: TGTGCCAGCAGTTTAACGGGGTTCCCATATGAAAAACTGTTTTTT

D: NA
size: NA
V: TRBV18
J: TRBJ1-6
CDR3: CASSPGGAGSPLHF
DNA: TGTGCCAGCTCACCAGGGGGCGCGGGGTCACCCCTCCACTTT

D: NA
size: NA
V: TRBV4-1
J: TRBJ2-7
CDR3: CASSQEDVASFGSYEQYF
DNA: TGCGCCAGCAGCCAAGAAGACGTCGCGTCGTTCGGCTCCTACGAGCAGTACTTC

D: TRBD2
size: NA
V: TRBV4-3
J: TRBJ2-2
CDR3: CASSPGLARNTGELFF
DNA: TGCGCCAGCAGCCCCGGACTAGCGCGGAACACCGGGGAGCTGTTTTTT

D: NA
size: NA
V: TRBV11-2
J: TRBJ2-2
CDR3: CASSLEVGELFF
DNA: TGTGCCAGCAGCTTAGAAGTCGGGGAGCTGTTTTTT

D: NA
size: NA
V: TRBV6-1
J: TRBJ1-2
CDR3: CASSEAGGGGTYGYTF
DNA: TGTGCCAGCAGTGAAGCAGGGGGAGGGGGGACCTATGGCTACACCTTC

D: NA
size: once
V: TRBV6-5
J: TRBJ1-2
CDR3: CASTSSYYGYTF
DNA: TGTGCCAGTACTTCAAGTTACTATGGCTACACCTTC

D: NA
size: NA
V: TRBV5-1
J: TRBJ1-4
CDR3: CASSFRDGGEKLFF
DNA: TGCGCCAGCAGCTTCCGGGATGGAGGAGAAAAACTGTTTTTT

D: NA
size: NA
V: TRBV5-6
J: TRBJ1-6
CDR3: CASSFRVYNSPLHF
DNA: TGTGCCAGCAGCTTCCGGGTTTATAATTCACCCCTCCACTTT

D: NA
size: NA
V: TRBV3-1/TRBV3-2
J: TRBJ2-3
CDR3: CASSPLEADTQYF
DNA: TGTGCCAGCAGCCCTCTAGAGGCAGATACGCAGTATTTT

D: NA
size: NA
V: TRBV10-2
J: TRBJ1-2
CDR3: CASRETGEYGYTF
DNA: TGCGCCAGCAGGGAGACGGGGGAATATGGCTACACCTTC

D: NA
size: NA
V: TRBV28
J: TRBJ1-1
CDR3: CASIPQGVLMNTEAFF
DNA: TGTGCCAGCATCCCCCAAGGGGTCCTCATGAACACTGAAGCTTTCTTT

D: NA
size: NA
V: TRBV3-1/TRBV3-2
J: TRBJ1-3
CDR3: CASSPLQGSGNTIYF
DNA: TGTGCCAGCAGCCCATTACAGGGCTCTGGAAACACCATATATTTT

D: NA
size: NA
V: TRBV11-2
J: TRBJ2-1
CDR3: CASSLGAARFNEQFF
DNA: TGTGCCAGCAGCTTAGGGGCCGCTAGGTTCAATGAGCAGTTCTTC

D: NA
size: NA
V: TRBV18
J: TRBJ2-3
CDR3: CASSPQQGPPDTQYF
DNA: TGTGCCAGCTCACCACAACAAGGCCCCCCAGATACGCAGTATTTT

D: NA
size: NA
V: TRBV11-2
J: TRBJ1-2
CDR3: CASSLVGALAAEGYTF
DNA: TGTGCCAGCAGCTTAGTCGGGGCCCTCGCGGCCGAAGGCTACACCTTC

D: NA
size: NA
V: TRBV7-2
J: TRBJ2-2
CDR3: CASSLEVHTGELFF
DNA: TGTGCCAGCAGCTTAGAGGTTCACACCGGGGAGCTGTTTTTT

D: NA
size: NA
V: TRBV4-3
J: TRBJ1-4
CDR3: CASSQGGAREKLFF
DNA: TGCGCCAGCAGCCAAGGAGGCGCCAGGGAAAAACTGTTTTTT

D: NA
size: NA
V: TRBV7-2
J: TRBJ2-1
CDR3: CASSLQADYNEQFF
DNA: TGTGCCAGCAGCTTACAGGCAGACTACAATGAGCAGTTCTTC

D: NA
size: NA
V: TRBV7-2
J: TRBJ2-5
CDR3: CASSLDQGETQYF
DNA: TGTGCCAGCAGCTTAGATCAGGGGGAGACCCAGTACTTC

D: TRBD1
size: NA
V: TRBV10-3
J: TRBJ1-4
CDR3: CAISEGTGGETNEKLFF
DNA: TGTGCCATCAGTGAGGGGACAGGGGGCGAGACTAATGAAAAACTGTTTTTT

D: TRBD1
size: NA
V: TRBV28
J: TRBJ2-7
CDR3: CASSKRQGSSYEQYF
DNA: TGTGCCAGCAGCAAAAGACAGGGTAGCTCCTACGAGCAGTACTTC

D: NA
size: NA
V: TRBV19
J: TRBJ1-2
CDR3: CASSTPGTNYGYTF
DNA: TGTGCCAGTAGTACCCCGGGGACTAACTATGGCTACACCTTC

D: NA
size: NA
V: TRBV19
J: TRBJ2-2
CDR3: CASSIMATGELFF
DNA: TGTGCCAGTAGTATTATGGCCACCGGGGAGCTGTTTTTT

D: TRBD1
size: NA
V: TRBV15
J: TRBJ2-7
CDR3: CATSRARPGQGNGEQYF
DNA: TGTGCCACCAGCAGAGCTCGACCGGGACAGGGGAATGGCGAGCAGTACTTC

D: NA
size: NA
V: TRBV7-9
J: TRBJ2-1
CDR3: CASSPTNPTTNEQFF
DNA: TGTGCCAGCAGCCCTACTAATCCGACGACTAATGAGCAGTTCTTC

D: NA
size: NA
V: TRBV29-1
J: TRBJ1-2
CDR3: CSVDSGKYGYTF
DNA: TGCAGCGTTGATTCAGGGAAATATGGCTACACCTTC

D: NA
size: NA
V: TRBV3-1/TRBV3-2
J: TRBJ1-2
CDR3: CASSQDGVNGYTF
DNA: TGTGCCAGCAGCCAAGACGGTGTCAATGGCTACACCTTC

D: NA
size: NA
V: TRBV5-1
J: TRBJ2-7
CDR3: CASSLLGSRDEQYF
DNA: TGCGCCAGCAGCTTGTTAGGGTCCCGAGACGAGCAGTACTTC

D: TRBD1
size: few
V: TRBV2
J: TRBJ1-5
CDR3: CASSGTGDQPQHF
DNA: TGTGCCAGCAGCGGGACAGGGGATCAGCCCCAGCATTTT